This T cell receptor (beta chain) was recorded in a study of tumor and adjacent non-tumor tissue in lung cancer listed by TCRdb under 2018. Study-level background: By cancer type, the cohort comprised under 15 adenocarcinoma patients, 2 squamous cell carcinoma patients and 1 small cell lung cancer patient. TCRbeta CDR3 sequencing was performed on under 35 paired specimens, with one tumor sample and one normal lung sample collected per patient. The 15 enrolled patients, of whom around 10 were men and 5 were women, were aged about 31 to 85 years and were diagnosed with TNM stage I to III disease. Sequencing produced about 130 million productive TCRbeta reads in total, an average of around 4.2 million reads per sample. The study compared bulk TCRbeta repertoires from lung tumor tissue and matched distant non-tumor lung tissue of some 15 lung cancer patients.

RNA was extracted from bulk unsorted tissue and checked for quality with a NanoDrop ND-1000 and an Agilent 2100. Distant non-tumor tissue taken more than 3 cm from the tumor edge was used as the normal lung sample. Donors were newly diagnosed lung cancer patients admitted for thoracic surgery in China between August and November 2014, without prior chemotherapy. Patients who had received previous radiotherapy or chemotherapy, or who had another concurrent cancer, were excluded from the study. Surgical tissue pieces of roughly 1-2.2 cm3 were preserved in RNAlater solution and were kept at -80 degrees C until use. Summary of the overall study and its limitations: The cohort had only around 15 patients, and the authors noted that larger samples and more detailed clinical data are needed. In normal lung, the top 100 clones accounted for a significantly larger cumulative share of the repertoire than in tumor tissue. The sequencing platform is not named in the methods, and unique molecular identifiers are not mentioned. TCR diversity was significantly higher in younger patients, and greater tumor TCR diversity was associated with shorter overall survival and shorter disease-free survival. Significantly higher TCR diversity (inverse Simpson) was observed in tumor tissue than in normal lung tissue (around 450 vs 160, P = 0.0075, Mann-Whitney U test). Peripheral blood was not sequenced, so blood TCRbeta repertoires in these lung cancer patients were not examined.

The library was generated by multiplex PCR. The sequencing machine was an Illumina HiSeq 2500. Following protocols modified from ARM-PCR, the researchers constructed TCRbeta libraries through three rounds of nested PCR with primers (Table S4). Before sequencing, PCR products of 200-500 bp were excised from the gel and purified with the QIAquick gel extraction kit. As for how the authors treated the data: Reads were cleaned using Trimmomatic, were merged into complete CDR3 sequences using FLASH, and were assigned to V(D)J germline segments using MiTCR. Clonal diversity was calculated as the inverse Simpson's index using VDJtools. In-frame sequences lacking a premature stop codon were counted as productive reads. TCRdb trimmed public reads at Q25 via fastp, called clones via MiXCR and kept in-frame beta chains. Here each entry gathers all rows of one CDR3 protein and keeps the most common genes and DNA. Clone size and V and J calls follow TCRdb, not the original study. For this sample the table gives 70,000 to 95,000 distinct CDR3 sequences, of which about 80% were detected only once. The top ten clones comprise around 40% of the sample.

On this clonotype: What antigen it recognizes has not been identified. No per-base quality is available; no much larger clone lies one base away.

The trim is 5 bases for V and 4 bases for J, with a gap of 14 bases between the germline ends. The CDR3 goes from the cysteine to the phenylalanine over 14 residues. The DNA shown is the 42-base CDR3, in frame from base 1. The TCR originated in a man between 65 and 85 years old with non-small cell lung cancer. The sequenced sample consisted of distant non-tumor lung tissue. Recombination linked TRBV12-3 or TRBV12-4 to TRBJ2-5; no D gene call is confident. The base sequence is TGTGCCAGCAGTCTACCGGGTCCTCTAGAGACCCAGTACTTC. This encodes CASSLPGPLETQYF.